The TCR beta chain under discussion was sequenced for a study of beta chain features in type 1 diabetes. Overall study context: Across the samples, some 99 million sorted cells were examined in total.

This clone has more than one count but fewer than ten. Its antigen remains unknown. Study-level findings and limits: All four CD4+ subsets of Type 1 diabetes patients contained TCRB CDR3s that were moderately but significantly shorter.

Expressed TCRB transcripts were sequenced, since all the RNA that had been isolated was reverse transcribed. An average roughly 3.5 million reads came from naive, central memory and regulatory T cell samples. The data were produced by immunoSEQ multiplex PCR, yet TCRdb's version contains in-frame clones alone and is incomplete. The sample has some 220,000 clones; approximately 10% are singletons. From germline, CDR1 is SGHAT and CDR2 FQNNGV. The CDR3 extends over 16 amino acids. The V and J ends lost 8 bases and 5 bases, in that order; junction bases with no gene match: 15. The chain is built from TRBV11-2 and TRBJ2-5; 9 positions match TRBD1. Sequenced: central memory CD4+ T cells from blood. The receptor comes from a man between 18 and 35 years old in good health. CDR3 sequence (DNA): TGTGCCAGCTCGAAACGGGACAGGGCTTTATCGGAGACCCAGTACTTC. Translated, it gives CASSKRDRALSETQYF. The full variable domain, completed using reference TRBV11-2 and TRBJ2-5, is EAGVAQSPRYKIIEKRQSVAFWCNPISGHATLYWYQQILGQGPKLLIQFQNNGVVDDSQLPKDRFSAERLKGVDSTLKIQPAKLEDSAVYLCASSKRDRALSETQYFGPGTRLLVL.